This T cell receptor (beta chain) was captured in a study of blood T cells in healthy people across ages. Study-wide points: Any changes in expanded clonotypes were possibly confounded, as donor CMV status remained unknown. While age rose, TCR beta diversity per million T cells dropped in a roughly linear way.

Worth noting for this clonotype: The target antigen is unknown.

With 5 bases removed from V and 6 bases from J, the gap between germline ends came to 14 bases. This CDR3 has 14 amino acids. Each donor's blood draw was approximately 10 milliliters of peripheral blood. Together with a sample-barcoded 5' primer, a J-beta primer mix was included in a second PCR lasting roughly 6 to 12 cycles. Via MiXCR, TCRdb re-called the 5' RACE reads, giving one row per CDR3 protein. The table has about 1.5 million distinct CDR3 sequences, 42% seen once. The TCR sequence derives from a woman between 18 and 29 years old in good health. The rearrangement uses TRBV12-3 or TRBV12-4 and TRBJ1-5, with a weak D call TRBD1 (6 bases). Sequencing used blood. The CDR3 sequence is CASSDRGARQPQHF. CDR3 sequence (DNA): TGTGCCAGCAGTGATCGGGGGGCGCGTCAGCCCCAGCATTTT.